The following is a T cell receptor beta chain sequence with its context. This record comes from a study of T-cell memory formation after mild COVID-19. MiXCR, applied by TCRdb to the 5' RACE reads, yields one record per CDR3 protein. Of about 400,000 distinct CDR3 sequences listed, roughly 26% are singletons. This TCR derives from an adult woman who had mild COVID-19 (a few samples of this study predate the infection). Cell type and time point are not known. The sequenced material came from PBMCs or a T cell subset sorted from them (not recorded which).

For the CDR3, the DNA is TGTGCCAGCAGTGGTACAGACGAAGCTTTCTTT. This codes for CASSGTDEAFF. This chain joins TRBV2 and TRBJ1-1; D unresolved. CDR3 length: 11 amino acids. The ends were cut back, 4 bases at V and 8 bases at J, with 8 bases in the middle. Germline loops: CDR1 SNHLY, CDR2 FYNNEI.